The 5 T cell receptor beta chains below were found in one sample sequenced in a study of OX40 agonist ivuxolimab in advanced cancers. Clones were sequenced by immunoSEQ multiplex PCR, and TCRdb holds only the in-frame ones, with some missing. Of tens of thousands of clones in the sample, about 87% are singletons; the top ten hold approximately 23%. Sample: CD4+ or CD8+ T cells sorted from blood, taken in a trial of the OX40 agonist ivuxolimab. Receptors originate from an adult with an advanced solid tumor such as melanoma, head and neck, liver or kidney cancer.

The CDR3 DNA is TGTGCCAGCAGCTTAAAGGGACCGGGGCAGGGCTTGGGTGGCTACACCTTC. This translates into CASSLKGPGQGLGGYTF. The V call is TRBV7-8, the J call TRBJ1-2; tentatively, D is TRBD1 (5 bases). The V gene's germline CDR1 is SGHVS and CDR2 FQNEAQ. Deletions cut 2 bases from V and 7 bases from J, with 23 bases between. This CDR3 has 17 residues.

This chain links TRBV27 with TRBJ1-1; D perhaps matches TRBD1 (6 bases). There are 14 residues in the CDR3. V lost 6 bases and J lost 2, with 13 bases in between. Germline CDR1 and CDR2: MNHEY and SMNVEV (reference sequence). CDR3 protein: CASRHRGANTEAFF. DNA of the CDR3: TGTGCCAGCAGACATCGGGGGGCTAACACTGAAGCTTTCTTT.

The gene calls are TRBV7-2 and TRBJ2-1; TRBD2 agrees at 8 bases. After removal of 4 bases from V and 7 bases from J, the junction contained 9 bases not matched to a gene. Per the germline V gene, CDR1 is SGHTA and CDR2 is FQGNSA. The CDR3 extends over 15 amino acids. CDR3 nucleotide sequence: TGTGCCAGCAGCTCCCTCCCCAGCGGGAGTAATGAGCAGTTCTTC. This sequence encodes CASSSLPSGSNEQFF.

This chain connects TRBV28 to TRBJ2-5, with TRBD2 identical over 7 bases. The CDR3 totals 16 residues. After removal of 4 bases from V and 4 bases from J, the junction contained 12 bases not matched to a gene. Germline V gene sequence: CDR1 MDHEN, CDR2 SYDVKM. The CDR3 reads CASSWTRGGEIETQYF. The CDR3 nucleotides are TGTGCCAGCAGTTGGACTAGGGGTGGAGAGATAGAGACCCAGTACTTC.

This chain connects TRBV30 to TRBJ2-1, with 14 bases lining up with TRBD2. This CDR3 region has 14 residues. J gave up 8 bases and V 4 bases, and 4 bases lay outside the gene matches. Per the germline V gene, CDR1 is GTSNPN and CDR2 is SVGIG (reference sequence). The CDR3 loop reads CAWIPGLAGDEQFF. The CDR3 DNA sequence: TGTGCCTGGATCCCGGGACTAGCGGGAGATGAGCAGTTCTTC. The full variable domain, with the rest looked up from reference TRBV30 and TRBJ2-1, is SQTIHQWPATLVQPVGSPLSLECTVEGTSNPNLYWYRQAAGRGLQLLFYSVGIGQISSEVPQNLSASRPQDRQFILSSKKLLLSDSGFYLCAWIPGLAGDEQFFGPGTRLTVL.